The 21 T cell receptor beta chains below all came from one sample that was sequenced in a study of cytomegalovirus exposure and HLA in healthy donors. Sequencing used immunoSEQ multiplex PCR; TCRdb keeps in-frame clones, though not all of them. The table shows tens of thousands of clones, with 92% occurring only once. The source material was PBMCs. All receptors derive from a young man in good health and CMV-seronegative.

V and J are TRBV6-4 and TRBJ2-1; the D is unclear. V was pared by 0 bases and J by 8 bases, with 20 bases between. Germline V gives CDR1 MRHNA, CDR2 SNTAGT. CDR3 length equals 17 residues. The CDR3 DNA reads TGTGCCAGCAGTGACTCGCTCCGGCACCCTAGATATGATGAGCAGTTCTTC. Protein sequence: CASSDSLRHPRYDEQFF.

This sequence joins TRBV28 and TRBJ1-2, with 9 bases identical to TRBD1. The CDR3 is 17 amino acids. Germline V CDR1 and CDR2: MDHEN, SYDVKM. The trim removed 6 bases at V and 2 bases at J, leaving 13 bases unmatched. In DNA, the CDR3 is TGTGCCAGCAGCCCCCTTAACAGGGGGCGCGGGAACTATGGCTACACCTTC. Its translation: CASSPLNRGRGNYGYTF.

This clone was counted once. The genes are TRBV28 and TRBJ2-7; D is perhaps TRBD1 (5 bases). V shed 4 bases and J shed 3 bases, with 13 bases lying between them. This CDR3 is built from 14 residues. Per the germline V gene, CDR1 is MDHEN and CDR2 is SYDVKM. The CDR3 region is CASSSPLGVYEQYF. Written as DNA, the CDR3 is TGTGCCAGCAGTTCACCGCTAGGGGTCTACGAGCAGTACTTC.

The CDR3 coding sequence is TGTGCCAGCAGCCCTCGGGGGGGCTCGAACACCGGGGAGCTGTTTTTT. It specifies CASSPRGGSNTGELFF. The chain combines TRBV11-2 with TRBJ2-2, with TRBD2 matching 8 bases. The ends lost 5 bases at V and 0 bases at J; junction bases unmatched: 5. CDR1 and CDR2 (germline): SGHAT, FQNNGV. The CDR3 sequence is 16 residues long.

The rearrangement uses TRBV5-5 and TRBJ2-1; tentatively, D is TRBD2 (7 bases). Germline values: CDR1 SGHKS, CDR2 YYEKEE (reference sequence). This CDR3 comprises 15 residues. The V end was cut by 3 bases, the J end by 4 bases, with 14 bases between. In DNA, the CDR3 is TGTGCCAGCAGCTGGGGGGGGCTGTTATACAATGAGCAGTTCTTC. It codes for CASSWGGLLYNEQFF.

The chain uses TRBV7-8 and TRBJ2-2; D possibly corresponds to TRBD2 (5 bases). The CDR3 totals 17 residues. The germline CDR1 and CDR2 sequences are SGHVS and FQNEAQ. Trimming removed 2 bases at V and 2 bases at J, with 15 bases between. As DNA, the CDR3 is TGTGCCAGCAGCTTAAGAGGTAGAGCGGCCAACACCGGGGAGCTGTTTTTT. Its translation is CASSLRGRAANTGELFF.

The genes are TRBV29-1 and TRBJ2-3, with D maybe TRBD1 (5 bases). CDR1 is SQVTM and CDR2 is ANQGSEA in the germline V gene. The ends were cut back, 4 bases at V and 3 bases at J, with 11 bases in the middle. The CDR3 has 13 amino acids. The CDR3 loop reads CSVGKGSTDTQYF. CDR3 in DNA: TGCAGCGTTGGGAAGGGGTCGACAGATACGCAGTATTTT.

This chain links TRBV11-1 with TRBJ2-5; D gene ambiguous. V lost 2 bases and J lost 3, with 13 bases in between. Germline V CDR1 and CDR2: SGHAT, FQDESV (reference sequence). The CDR3 is 15 residues long. CDR3 in amino acids: CASSLYPRGEETQYF. In nucleotides, the CDR3 is TGTGCCAGCAGCTTATATCCCCGCGGTGAAGAGACCCAGTACTTC. The full variable domain, rest sourced from reference TRBV11-1 and TRBJ2-5, is EAEVAQSPRYKITEKSQAVAFWCDPISGHATLYWYRQILGQGPELLVQFQDESVVDDSQLPKDRFSAERLKGVDSTLKIQPAELGDSAMYLCASSLYPRGEETQYFGPGTRLLVL.

This clone was observed once. V gene TRBV5-1 combines with J gene TRBJ2-5, with D possibly TRBD1 on 6 matching bases. Germline V gene sequence: CDR1 SGHRS, CDR2 YFSETQ. The ends were cut back, 4 bases at V and 5 bases at J, with 15 bases in the middle. This CDR3 has 14 amino acids. The CDR3 loop is CASSEQTGFETQYF. Written as DNA, the CDR3 is TGCGCCAGCAGCGAACAGACAGGATTCGAGACCCAGTACTTC.

The chain carries TRBV25-1 and TRBJ1-1, with D maybe TRBD1 (6 bases). This CDR3 spans 14 amino acids. Looked up from germline, CDR1 is MGHDK and CDR2 is SYGVNS. Trimming shortened V by 4 bases and J by 1 base, and 10 bases separated the two germline ends. The CDR3: CASSVQGKNTEAFF. CDR3 DNA sequence: TGTGCCAGCAGTGTACAGGGAAAGAACACTGAAGCTTTCTTT.

The count of this clone is one. The chain joins TRBV9 to TRBJ2-1; 14 bases are shared with TRBD2. CDR3 length equals 21 residues. Per germline, CDR1 SGDLS and CDR2 YYNGEE. The V gene end was trimmed by 0 bases and the J gene end by 0 bases; junction bases not matched to a gene: 11. The DNA of the CDR3 is TGTGCCAGCAGCGTAGCTTTGACTAGCGGGAGGGCCTTTGGCTCCTACAATGAGCAGTTCTTC. This sequence encodes CASSVALTSGRAFGSYNEQFF.

This clone was recorded only once. The V call is TRBV5-4, the J call TRBJ2-1; 8 nucleotides match TRBD2. Looked up from germline, CDR1 is SGHNT and CDR2 is YYREEE (reference sequence). The ends lost 0 bases at V and 4 bases at J; junction bases unmatched: 6. CDR3 size: 16 residues. The CDR3 spells CASSLAGAGGYNEQFF. DNA of the CDR3: TGTGCCAGCAGCTTGGCCGGGGCGGGAGGTTACAATGAGCAGTTCTTC.

The V and J genes are TRBV6-5 and TRBJ1-1; a possible D gene is TRBD1 (5 bases). The V and J ends lost 0 bases and 1 base respectively, with 12 bases between them. CDR3 length: 16 residues. The germline V gene has CDR1 MNHEY and CDR2 SVGAGI. CDR3 in DNA: TGTGCCAGCAGTTACTCACTACAGACAGAGAACACTGAAGCTTTCTTT. Translated: CASSYSLQTENTEAFF.

The V gene is TRBV29-1, the J gene TRBJ2-3, with TRBD2 matching 7 bases. J was trimmed by 4 bases and V by 5 bases; bases with no gene match: 6. The germline V gene has CDR1 SQVTM and CDR2 ANQGSEA. The CDR3 contains 13 residues. CDR3 DNA sequence: TGCAGCGTTTTGAGGGACTACGCAGATACGCAGTATTTT. This gives the protein CSVLRDYADTQYF.

The CDR3 nucleotides are TGTGCCAGCAGCGTAGAGACTAGCGGATCGGGTGAGCAGTTCTTC. It specifies CASSVETSGSGEQFF. The J gene is TRBJ2-1, the V gene TRBV9; 9 nucleotides line up with TRBD2. The CDR3 is made up of 15 amino acids. In germline, CDR1 is SGDLS, CDR2 YYNGEE. Trimming at V came to 0 bases and at J to 9 bases, leaving 7 bases not matched to a gene.

The chain combines TRBV4-2 with TRBJ2-2, with D tentatively TRBD2 (7 bases). Germline CDR1 and CDR2: LGHNA and YNFKEQ. This CDR3 is 16 amino acids long. V lost 7 bases and J lost 6, with 21 bases in between. Here the CDR3 reads CASTYSAGAGSGELFF. DNA for the CDR3: TGTGCCAGCACCTACAGCGCGGGGGCAGGATCCGGGGAGCTGTTTTTT.

The chain uses TRBV5-1 and TRBJ2-1, with TRBD2 identical over 8 bases. V lost 4 bases to trimming and J lost 12 bases; unmatched junction nucleotides: 15. Germline CDR1 is SGHRS and CDR2 is YFSETQ. The CDR3 covers 15 residues. The CDR3 loop reads CASSPGLPGGPGQFF. The CDR3 DNA reads TGCGCCAGCAGCCCCGGTTTACCGGGAGGGCCTGGGCAGTTCTTC. Variable domain in full (rest from reference TRBV5-1 and TRBJ2-1): KAGVTQTPRYLIKTRGQQVTLSCSPISGHRSVSWYQQTPGQGLQFLFEYFSETQRNKGNFPGRFSGRQFSNSRSEMNVSTLELGDSALYLCASSPGLPGGPGQFFGPGTRLTVL.

V and J are TRBV7-9 and TRBJ2-5, with no clear D. V gave up 5 bases and J gave up 4 bases, with 14 bases separating them. Germline loops: CDR1 SEHNR, CDR2 FQNEAQ (reference sequence). CDR3 length equals 14 residues. The CDR3 sequence is CASSRDSIPETQYF. In DNA form, the CDR3 reads TGTGCCAGCAGCCGCGACTCGATTCCAGAGACCCAGTACTTC. The complete variable domain, with remaining parts taken from reference TRBV7-9 and TRBJ2-5, reads DTGVSQNPRHKITKRGQNVTFRCDPISEHNRLYWYRQTLGQGPEFLTYFQNEAQLEKSRLLSDRFSAERPKGSFSTLEIQRTEQGDSAMYLCASSRDSIPETQYFGPGTRLLVL.

J is TRBJ2-7 and V is TRBV7-8, with D maybe TRBD1 (6 bases). In germline, CDR1 is SGHVS, CDR2 FQNEAQ. This CDR3 region has 13 residues. Trimming stripped 5 bases from V and 2 bases from J, with 10 bases between. The CDR3 loop is CASSLGTTYEQYF. The DNA for the CDR3 is TGTGCCAGCAGCCTTGGGACAACCTACGAGCAGTACTTC.

The chain combines TRBV30 with TRBJ1-2; TRBD1 might be the D (5 bases). V was trimmed by 4 bases and J by 7 bases, leaving 16 bases between them. CDR1 is GTSNPN, CDR2 SVGIG, per germline (reference sequence). CDR3 size: 13 residues. CDR3 coding DNA: TGTGCCTGGACCTCGACGGGGGACGTTGGCTACACCTTC. Residues: CAWTSTGDVGYTF.

The rearrangement joins TRBV6-6 to TRBJ2-7; weak D call: TRBD2 (5 bases). Germline lookup yields CDR1 MNHNY and CDR2 SVGAGI (reference sequence). The CDR3 totals 15 residues. V was clipped by 2 bases and J by 0 bases, with 11 bases between them. The CDR3 sequence is CASSYSGTSSYEQYF. CDR3 coding DNA: TGTGCCAGCAGTTACAGCGGAACTAGCTCCTACGAGCAGTACTTC.